This paragraph covers one T cell receptor beta chain sequence. Its specificity is not known. CDR1 MNHEY and CDR2 SVGAGI come from the germline V gene. CDR3 length: 15 residues. V lost 6 bases, J lost 6 bases, and 11 bases stayed unmatched. The method was immunoSEQ multiplex PCR; TCRdb's version includes in-frame clones alone and lacks a portion of them. The sample has over 150,000 clones, about nine tenths seen once. This sample stems from a study of T cell responses to AZD1222 COVID-19 vaccine. Study-level points and caveats: Increased Spike-specific TCR breadth and depth were observed after two AZD1222 doses.

The rearrangement links TRBV6-5 to TRBJ1-1, with 9 bases aligning to TRBD1. Sequencing was performed on peripheral blood, taken on day 0 of AZD1222 vaccination. The clonotype comes from an adult in good health. The CDR3 coding sequence is TGTGCCAGCAGCCAACAGGGGGCAGTAACGGCTGAAGCTTTCTTT. It specifies CASSQQGAVTAEAFF.